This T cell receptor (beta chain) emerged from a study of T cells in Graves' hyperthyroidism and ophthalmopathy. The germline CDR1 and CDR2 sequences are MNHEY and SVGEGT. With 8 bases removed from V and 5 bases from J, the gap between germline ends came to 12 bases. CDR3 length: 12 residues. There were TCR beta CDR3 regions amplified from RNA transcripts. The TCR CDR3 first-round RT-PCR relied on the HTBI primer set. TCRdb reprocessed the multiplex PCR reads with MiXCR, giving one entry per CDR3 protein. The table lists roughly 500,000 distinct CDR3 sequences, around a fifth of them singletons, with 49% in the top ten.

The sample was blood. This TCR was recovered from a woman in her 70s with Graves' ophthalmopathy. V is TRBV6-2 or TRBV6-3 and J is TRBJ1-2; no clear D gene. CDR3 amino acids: CASASQPYGYTF. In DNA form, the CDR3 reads TGTGCCAGCGCTTCTCAGCCTTATGGCTACACCTTC.